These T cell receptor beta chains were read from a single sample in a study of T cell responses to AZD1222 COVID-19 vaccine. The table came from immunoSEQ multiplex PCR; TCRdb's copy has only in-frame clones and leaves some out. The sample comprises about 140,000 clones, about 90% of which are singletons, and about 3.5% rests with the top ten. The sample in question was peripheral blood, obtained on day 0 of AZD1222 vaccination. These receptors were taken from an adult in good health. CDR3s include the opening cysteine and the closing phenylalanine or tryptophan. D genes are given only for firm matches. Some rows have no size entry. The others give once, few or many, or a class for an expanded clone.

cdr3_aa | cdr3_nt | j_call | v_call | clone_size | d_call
CASSAKPGTRSGELFF | TGTGCCAGCAGCGCCAAACCCGGGACACGATCCGGGGAGCTGTTTTTT | TRBJ2-2 | TRBV9 | . | .
CASSQGRQSYGYTF | TGCGCCAGCAGCCAAGGGAGACAGAGTTATGGCTACACCTTC | TRBJ1-2 | TRBV4-1 | . | .
CASSTATGSGNTIYF | TGTGCCAGCAGTACTGCGACAGGCTCTGGAAACACCATATATTTT | TRBJ1-3 | TRBV6-6 | . | .
CASSPRGSWAYGYTF | TGTGCCAGTAGCCCCCGGGGGTCGTGGGCCTATGGCTACACCTTC | TRBJ1-2 | TRBV19 | many | .
CASSSAGAWRGEQYF | TGTGCCAGCAGCTCAGCTGGGGCCTGGAGGGGGGAGCAGTACTTC | TRBJ2-7 | TRBV7-2 | . | .
CASSRAGTRGLDTQYF | TGTGCCAGCAGCAGAGCCGGGACTAGAGGTCTCGATACGCAGTATTTT | TRBJ2-3 | TRBV5-4 | . | TRBD2
CASSPPLGQGVTEAFF | TGTGCCAGCTCACCACCGCTGGGACAGGGCGTCACTGAAGCTTTCTTT | TRBJ1-1 | TRBV18 | . | TRBD1
CASSAHQGSFGALHF | TGTGCCAGCAGCGCACACCAGGGTTCTTTTGGAGCCCTCCACTTT | TRBJ1-6 | TRBV9 | . | .
CAWSFDLSSGNTIYF | TGTGCCTGGAGCTTTGACCTGAGCTCTGGAAACACCATATATTTT | TRBJ1-3 | TRBV30 | . | .
CASAGQPTGELFF | TGTGCCAGCGCGGGACAGCCCACCGGGGAGCTGTTTTTT | TRBJ2-2 | TRBV27 | . | .
CASGEDSNQPQHF | TGTGCCAGCGGAGAAGATAGCAATCAGCCCCAGCATTTT | TRBJ1-5 | TRBV3-1/TRBV3-2 | . | .
CASSARQGASTDTQYF | TGTGCCAGCAGCGCTCGACAGGGGGCGAGCACAGATACGCAGTATTTT | TRBJ2-3 | TRBV9 | . | TRBD1